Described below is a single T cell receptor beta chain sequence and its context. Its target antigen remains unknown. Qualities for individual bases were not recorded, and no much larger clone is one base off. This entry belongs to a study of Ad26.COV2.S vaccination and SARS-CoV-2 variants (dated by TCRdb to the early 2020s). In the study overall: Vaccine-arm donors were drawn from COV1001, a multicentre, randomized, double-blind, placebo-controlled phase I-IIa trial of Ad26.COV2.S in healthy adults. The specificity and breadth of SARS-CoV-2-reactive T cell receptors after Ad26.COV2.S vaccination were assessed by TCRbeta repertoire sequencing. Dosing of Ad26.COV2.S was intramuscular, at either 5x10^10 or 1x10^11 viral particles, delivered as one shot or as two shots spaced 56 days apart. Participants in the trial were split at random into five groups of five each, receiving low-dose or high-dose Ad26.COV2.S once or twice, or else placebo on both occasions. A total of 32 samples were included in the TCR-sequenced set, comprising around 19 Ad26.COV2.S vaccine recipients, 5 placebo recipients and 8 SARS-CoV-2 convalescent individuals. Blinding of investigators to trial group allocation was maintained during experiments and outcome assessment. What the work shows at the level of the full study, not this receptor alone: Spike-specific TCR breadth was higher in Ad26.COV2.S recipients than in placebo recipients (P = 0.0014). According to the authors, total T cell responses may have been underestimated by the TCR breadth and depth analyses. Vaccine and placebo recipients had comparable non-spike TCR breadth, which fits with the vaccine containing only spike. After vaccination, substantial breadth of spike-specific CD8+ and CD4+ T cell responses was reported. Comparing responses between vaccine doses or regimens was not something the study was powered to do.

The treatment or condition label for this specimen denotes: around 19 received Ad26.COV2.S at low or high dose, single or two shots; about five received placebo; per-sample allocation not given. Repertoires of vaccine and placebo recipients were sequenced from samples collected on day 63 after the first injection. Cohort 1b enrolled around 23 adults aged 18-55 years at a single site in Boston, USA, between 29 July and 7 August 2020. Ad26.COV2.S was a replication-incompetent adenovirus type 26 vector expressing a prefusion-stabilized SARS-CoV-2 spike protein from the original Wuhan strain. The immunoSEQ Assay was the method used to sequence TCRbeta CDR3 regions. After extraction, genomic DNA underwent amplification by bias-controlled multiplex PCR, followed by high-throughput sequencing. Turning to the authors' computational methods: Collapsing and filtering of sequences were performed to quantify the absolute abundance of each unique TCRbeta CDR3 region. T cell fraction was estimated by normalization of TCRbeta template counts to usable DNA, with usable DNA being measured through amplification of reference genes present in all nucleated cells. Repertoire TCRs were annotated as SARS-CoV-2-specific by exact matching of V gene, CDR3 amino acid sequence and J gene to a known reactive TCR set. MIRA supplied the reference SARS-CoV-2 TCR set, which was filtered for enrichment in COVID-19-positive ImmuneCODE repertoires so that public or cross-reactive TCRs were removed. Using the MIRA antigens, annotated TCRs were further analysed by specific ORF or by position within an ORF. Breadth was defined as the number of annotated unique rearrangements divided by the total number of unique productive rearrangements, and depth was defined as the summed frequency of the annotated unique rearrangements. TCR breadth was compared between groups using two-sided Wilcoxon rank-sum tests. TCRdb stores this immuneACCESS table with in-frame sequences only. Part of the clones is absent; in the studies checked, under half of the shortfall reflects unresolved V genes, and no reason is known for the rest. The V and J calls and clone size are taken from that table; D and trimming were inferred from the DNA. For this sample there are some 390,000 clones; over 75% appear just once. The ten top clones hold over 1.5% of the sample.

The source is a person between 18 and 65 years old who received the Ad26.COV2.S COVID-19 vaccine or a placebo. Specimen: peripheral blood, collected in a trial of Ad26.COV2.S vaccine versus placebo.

The base sequence is TGTGCCAGCAGCCAGCTCCCGGGGGCGGGGGCCGAGCAGTACTTC. It codes for CASSQLPGAGAEQYF. The V and J genes are TRBV3-1 (or the pseudogene TRBV3-2) and TRBJ2-7, and the D gene may be TRBD2, 7 bases matching. Trimming at the junction amounts to 3 bases on V and 6 bases on J, and the germline ends lie 18 bases apart. Based on the germline V gene (reference sequence), the CDR1 and CDR2 sequences are LGHDT and YNNKEL. The CDR3 sequence holds 15 residues, the cysteine and phenylalanine included. CDR3 DNA only is kept here, 45 bases in frame from base 1.